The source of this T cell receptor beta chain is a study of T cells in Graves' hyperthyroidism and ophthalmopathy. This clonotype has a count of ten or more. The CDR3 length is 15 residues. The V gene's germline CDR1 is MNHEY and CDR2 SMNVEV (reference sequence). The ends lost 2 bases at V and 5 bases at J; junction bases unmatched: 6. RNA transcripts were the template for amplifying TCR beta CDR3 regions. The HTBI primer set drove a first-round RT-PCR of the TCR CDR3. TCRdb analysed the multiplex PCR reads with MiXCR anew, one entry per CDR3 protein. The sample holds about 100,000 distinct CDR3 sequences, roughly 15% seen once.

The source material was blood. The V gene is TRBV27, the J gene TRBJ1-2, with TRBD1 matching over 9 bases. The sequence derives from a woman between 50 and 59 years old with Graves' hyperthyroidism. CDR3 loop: CASSLTGTGRYGYTF. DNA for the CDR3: TGTGCCAGCAGTTTAACGGGGACAGGGCGATATGGCTACACCTTC.